The 3 T cell receptor beta chains reported below all come from one sample, sequenced in a study of T cell changes during pregnancy in multiple sclerosis. Sequenced by immunoSEQ multiplex PCR; TCRdb stores in-frame clones only, minus some. The data show approximately 88,000 clones, approximately 94% seen once. The source was peripheral blood, collected in the third trimester of pregnancy. These receptor sequences come from a female donor with multiple sclerosis, enrolled in a pregnancy study.

The table lists this clone with a count of one. V usage is TRBV27 and J usage is TRBJ2-2, with 12 bases lining up with TRBD2. J lost 0 bases, V lost 6 bases, and 11 bases had no gene match. The CDR3 contains 19 residues. The germline CDR1 and CDR2 sequences are MNHEY and SMNVEV (reference sequence). The DNA of the CDR3 is TGTGCCAGCAGCCTAGCGGGAGGGCCTTCTACTTCGAACACCGGGGAGCTGTTTTTT. Translating it yields CASSLAGGPSTSNTGELFF.

This clone was seen once. The gene calls are TRBV19 and TRBJ2-1, with 8 nucleotides matching TRBD2. The length of the CDR3 is 14 residues. CDR1 is LNHDA and CDR2 is SQIVND in the germline V gene (reference sequence). The ends lost 7 bases at V and 10 bases at J; junction bases unmatched: 12. CDR3 sequence: CASNGFGQREEQFF. The CDR3 DNA follows: TGTGCCAGTAACGGATTCGGCCAGCGGGAGGAGCAGTTCTTC.

This clone was seen just once. The chain links TRBV7-6 to TRBJ1-3; perhaps TRBD1 as D (6 bases). Germline V gives CDR1 SGHVS, CDR2 FNYEAQ. The CDR3 contains 16 residues. Trimming shortened V by 3 bases and J by 0 bases, and 12 bases separated the two germline ends. The CDR3 DNA reads as TGTGCCAGCAGCTTGGCAGGGGACTACTCTGGAAACACCATATATTTT. Protein product: CASSLAGDYSGNTIYF.